This T cell receptor (beta chain) came from a study of T-cell memory formation after mild COVID-19. Overall study context: TCR clusters mostly belonged to single donors.

The sample holds a few counts of this clonotype. This CDR3 spans 11 amino acids. The V gene's germline CDR1 is MDHEN and CDR2 SYDVKM. The germline V and J ends were trimmed by 8 bases and 4 bases, with 5 bases remaining between them. With constant-segment primers, 5'RACE yielded cDNA libraries of TCR alpha and TCR beta that carried sample barcodes and UMIs. TCRdb reprocessed the 5' RACE reads with MiXCR, giving one entry per CDR3 protein. The sample has 250,000 to 300,000 distinct CDR3 sequences; under 20% are singletons. Sequencing was done on a sample of PBMCs or a T cell subset sorted from them (not recorded which). This sequence originates from a man between 18 and 35 years old who had mild COVID-19 (a few samples of this study predate the infection). Cell type and time point are not known. The chain combines TRBV28 with TRBJ1-4; D uncertain. CDR3 protein: CASLGNEKLFF. CDR3 DNA sequence: TGTGCCAGCCTGGGTAATGAAAAACTGTTTTTT. The variable domain in full, with the rest retrieved from reference TRBV28 and TRBJ1-4, is DVKVTQSSRYLVKRTGEKVFLECVQDMDHENMFWYRQDPGLGLRLIYFSYDVKMKEKGDIPEGYSVSREKKERFSLILESASTNQTSMYLCASLGNEKLFFGSGTQLSVL.